A selection of T cell receptor beta chains follows, all from one sample in a study of early T cells in non-severe SARS-CoV-2 infection. From the 5' RACE reads, TCRdb called clonotypes with MiXCR, one entry per CDR3 protein. The sample yields approximately 50,000 distinct CDR3 sequences, approximately 10% seen once. Sequenced sample: whole blood. These receptor sequences come from an adult who was a healthcare worker with PCR-confirmed SARS-CoV-2 infection or an uninfected control (not recorded which). The CDR3 runs from the conserved cysteine through the conserved F or W. Fields, in order: V gene, J gene, D gene, clone size, CDR3 protein, CDR3 DNA. A D gene is named only where the DNA matches it firmly. Clone size is stated in some rows and not others, as once, few, many or a class when expanded.

TRBV6-5	TRBJ2-7	TRBD2	many	CASSYTRTSGREYF	TGTGCCAGCAGTTACACAAGGACTAGCGGGAGAGAGTACTTC
TRBV2	TRBJ1-2	NA	NA	CASSEWGKVNYGYTF	TGTGCCAGCAGTGAATGGGGGAAGGTAAACTATGGCTACACCTTC
TRBV20-1	TRBJ2-2	NA	many	CSASRGAGGELFF	TGCAGTGCTAGTCGGGGCGCTGGCGGGGAGCTGTTTTTT
TRBV29-1	TRBJ2-5	TRBD2	few	CSVEDPTSGETQYF	TGCAGCGTTGAAGATCCGACTAGCGGAGAGACCCAGTACTTC
TRBV6-1	TRBJ1-6	NA	few	CASWDRNSPLHF	TGTGCCAGCTGGGACCGGAATTCACCCCTCCACTTT
TRBV7-2	TRBJ2-7	NA	few	CASSVGYEQYF	TGTGCCAGCAGCGTCGGGTACGAGCAGTACTTC
TRBV6-6	TRBJ2-1	TRBD1	many	CASSSDDRGSEDNEQFF	TGTGCCAGCAGTTCCGACGACAGGGGGAGTGAGGACAATGAGCAGTTCTTC
TRBV5-1	TRBJ2-7	NA	NA	CASRLQSLGGEQYF	TGCGCCAGCAGATTACAGTCTCTTGGAGGGGAGCAGTACTTC
TRBV27	TRBJ2-1	TRBD1	NA	CASSLFTGERDPEENEQFF	TGTGCCAGCAGTTTGTTCACAGGGGAAAGGGACCCCGAAGAAAATGAGCAGTTCTTC
TRBV11-1	TRBJ2-1	NA	many	CASSAGDHNEQFF	TGTGCCAGCAGCGCCGGGGACCACAATGAGCAGTTCTTC
TRBV9	TRBJ2-3	TRBD2	many	CASSVSQLRGDGTQYF	TGTGCCAGCAGCGTAAGCCAACTTCGGGGGGACGGTACGCAGTATTTT
TRBV19	TRBJ2-7	NA	NA	CASSKPTGDAPGEQYF	TGTGCCAGTAGTAAACCCACGGGAGATGCTCCAGGCGAGCAGTACTTC
TRBV6-5	TRBJ2-1	TRBD1	many	CASSTRQGRSSYNEQFF	TGTGCCAGCAGTACCCGACAGGGACGTAGCTCCTACAATGAGCAGTTCTTC
TRBV6-1	TRBJ2-3	NA	NA	CASSELGGTKNTQYF	TGTGCCAGCAGTGAACTGGGAGGAACAAAGAACACGCAGTATTTT
TRBV28	TRBJ2-1	NA	many	CASSLGGSYNEQFF	TGTGCCAGCAGTTTAGGGGGCTCCTACAATGAGCAGTTCTTC
TRBV11-2	TRBJ1-6	NA	few	CASSLRGGHSPLHF	TGTGCCAGCAGCTTACGGGGGGGACATTCACCCCTCCACTTT
TRBV6-2/TRBV6-3	TRBJ2-7	NA	many	CASSYLISYEQYF	TGTGCCAGCAGTTACCTTATCAGCTACGAGCAGTACTTC
TRBV6-2/TRBV6-3	TRBJ2-3	NA	NA	CASSNSGRDTQYF	TGTGCCAGCAGCAACTCTGGCCGCGATACGCAGTATTTT
TRBV7-9	TRBJ1-1	TRBD1	many	CASSTRQGLNTEAFF	TGTGCCAGCAGCACTAGACAGGGGCTAAACACTGAAGCTTTCTTT
TRBV19	TRBJ2-7	NA	NA	CASSTGPLSYEQYF	TGTGCCAGTAGTACCGGTCCCCTCTCCTACGAGCAGTACTTC
TRBV4-1	TRBJ2-3	NA	NA	CASSQGPLVVFTDTQYF	TGCGCCAGCAGCCAAGGACCCTTGGTAGTTTTCACAGATACGCAGTATTTT
TRBV6-2/TRBV6-3	TRBJ2-1	NA	many	CASSSRGRLEQFF	TGTGCCAGCAGTTCCAGGGGGAGGCTTGAGCAGTTCTTC
TRBV20-1	TRBJ2-1	NA	many	CSTLGTSPYEQFF	TGCAGTACGCTCGGGACTTCACCCTATGAGCAGTTCTTC
TRBV4-1	TRBJ2-1	TRBD1	NA	CASSERQGARLGEQFF	TGCGCCAGCAGCGAAAGACAGGGGGCGCGTCTCGGGGAGCAGTTCTTC
TRBV20-1	TRBJ2-7	NA	few	CSASSLPVSYEQYF	TGCAGTGCTAGTAGCTTACCCGTCTCCTACGAGCAGTACTTC
TRBV20-1	TRBJ2-7	NA	NA	CSADPPGLTYEQYF	TGCAGTGCCGACCCTCCGGGACTTACCTACGAGCAGTACTTC
TRBV28	TRBJ1-5	NA	many	CASSRKEPQHF	TGTGCCAGCAGTCGGAAGGAGCCCCAGCATTTT
TRBV7-3	TRBJ2-2	NA	few	CASSPTPANTGELFF	TGTGCCAGCAGCCCGACACCAGCGAACACCGGGGAGCTGTTTTTT
TRBV7-2	TRBJ2-7	NA	NA	CASSLGGAGYEQYF	TGTGCCAGCAGCCTAGGAGGGGCAGGGTACGAGCAGTACTTC
TRBV7-2	TRBJ2-7	TRBD2	NA	CASSLGGLAGEQYF	TGTGCCAGCAGCTTGGGGGGACTAGCTGGTGAGCAGTACTTC
TRBV28	TRBJ2-7	NA	NA	CASSFPFQKQYF	TGTGCCAGCAGTTTCCCATTCCAGAAGCAGTACTTC
TRBV11-2	TRBJ2-7	NA	many	CASSSGSYEQYF	TGTGCCAGCAGCTCCGGCTCCTACGAGCAGTACTTC
TRBV28	TRBJ1-1	NA	many	CASSFLLKAMNTEAFF	TGTGCCAGCAGTTTTCTTTTGAAAGCGATGAACACTGAAGCTTTCTTT
TRBV28	TRBJ2-4	NA	few	CASNPVALAKNIQYF	TGTGCCAGCAACCCAGTGGCCTTAGCCAAAAACATTCAGTACTTC
TRBV7-9	TRBJ2-7	NA	many	CASSLGAGLTYEQYF	TGTGCCAGCAGCTTAGGGGCAGGTCTAACCTACGAGCAGTACTTC
TRBV2	TRBJ1-4	TRBD1	NA	CASSDRDRGAKGEEKLFF	TGTGCCAGCAGTGATAGGGACAGGGGAGCAAAGGGGGAAGAAAAACTGTTTTTT
TRBV4-3	TRBJ1-1	NA	NA	CASSQDTARSTEAFF	TGCGCCAGCAGCCAAGATACAGCGAGGAGCACTGAAGCTTTCTTT
TRBV7-9	TRBJ2-1	TRBD2	NA	CASSSSSWASGSRYEQFF	TGTGCCAGCAGCTCGAGCTCGTGGGCTAGCGGGAGTAGGTATGAGCAGTTCTTC
TRBV5-1	TRBJ1-3	NA	many	CASSLMGDAENTIYF	TGCGCCAGCAGCTTGATGGGGGATGCTGAAAACACCATATATTTT
TRBV5-8	TRBJ2-3	NA	NA	CASSPHQDTQYF	TGTGCCAGCAGCCCCCATCAAGATACGCAGTATTTT
TRBV27	TRBJ1-1	TRBD1	NA	CASSARTGRGYTEAFF	TGTGCCAGCAGCGCACGGACAGGGAGAGGGTACACTGAAGCTTTCTTT
TRBV7-9	TRBJ2-7	TRBD1	NA	CASSQGQGIEEQYF	TGTGCCAGCAGCCAGGGACAGGGCATAGAGGAGCAGTACTTC
TRBV28	TRBJ2-5	TRBD1	NA	CASRPRQGARETQYF	TGTGCCAGCAGACCAAGACAGGGGGCGAGAGAGACCCAGTACTTC
TRBV5-6	TRBJ1-1	TRBD1	many	CASSSNRGGQPNTEAFF	TGTGCCAGCAGCTCGAACCGAGGGGGACAGCCGAACACTGAAGCTTTCTTT
TRBV7-2	TRBJ1-6	TRBD1	many	CASSLGGQVGSPLHF	TGTGCCAGCAGCTTAGGGGGACAGGTTGGCTCACCCCTCCACTTT
TRBV11-1	TRBJ2-6	NA	many	CASSVLWAVSGANVLTF	TGTGCCAGCAGCGTCCTCTGGGCGGTATCTGGGGCCAACGTCCTGACTTTC
TRBV11-1	TRBJ2-7	NA	many	CASSFGQEDKQYF	TGTGCCAGCAGCTTTGGGCAGGAAGACAAGCAGTACTTC
TRBV5-1	TRBJ2-1	NA	NA	CASSLVSRDYNEQFF	TGCGCCAGCAGCTTGGTGTCGCGGGACTACAATGAGCAGTTCTTC
TRBV18	TRBJ1-2	NA	NA	CASSPPTVQIYGYTF	TGTGCCAGCTCACCACCGACAGTACAAATTTATGGCTACACCTTC